The 27 T cell receptor beta chains listed next were all sequenced from one sample in a study of blood T cells in healthy people across ages. Sample-barcoded 5' priming and a J-beta primer mix drove a second PCR of roughly 6 to 12 cycles. Each CDR3 protein gets one entry after TCRdb re-called the 5' RACE reads with MiXCR. The sample yields approximately 1.5 million distinct CDR3 sequences, about 45% seen once. The sample was blood. The receptors here all came from a woman between 18 and 30 years old in good health.

This clonotype was detected only a few times. The V call is TRBV20-1, the J call TRBJ2-6; the D call may be TRBD1 or TRBD2 (5 bases each). The CDR3 is 17 amino acids. Trimming removed 3 bases from V and 0 bases from J, with 15 bases in between. Germline CDR1 and CDR2: DFQATT and SNEGSKA (reference sequence). The CDR3 region is CSARWRAGTSGANVLTF. As DNA, the CDR3 is TGCAGTGCTAGGTGGCGTGCAGGGACCTCTGGGGCCAACGTCCTGACTTTC.

This clonotype was counted ten times or more. V is TRBV29-1 and J is TRBJ2-1; maybe TRBD1 (7 bases). The CDR3 covers 13 residues. Germline CDR1 and CDR2: SQVTM and ANQGSEA. V shed 7 bases and J shed 8 bases, with 18 bases lying between them. As DNA, the CDR3 is TGCAGCGGCCGGGGGACAGAATACGATGAGCAGTTCTTC. Its translation: CSGRGTEYDEQFF.

Worth noting for this clonotype: A much larger clone differs from this one at a single base, so this may be a read error. The chain employs TRBV7-2 and TRBJ2-3; D uncertain. CDR3 length equals 13 residues. The V gene lost 3 bases and the J gene lost 2 bases, with 6 bases spanning the gap. Germline V gene sequence: CDR1 SGHTA, CDR2 FQGNSA. The CDR3 loop is CASSFPITDTQYF. CDR3 nucleotide sequence: TGTGCCAGCAGCTTCCCTATCACAGATACGCAGTATTTT. The entire variable domain, with the rest obtained from reference TRBV7-2 and TRBJ2-3, is as follows: GAGVSQSPSNKVTEKGKDVELRCDPISGHTALYWYRQSLGQGLEFLIYFQGNSAPDKSGLPSDRFSAERTGGSVSTLTIQRTQQEDSAVYLCASSFPITDTQYFGPGTRLTVL.

This clonotype was seen more than once but under ten times. The chain uses TRBV12-3 or TRBV12-4 and TRBJ1-2; D possibly corresponds to TRBD1 (5 bases). The CDR3 runs 17 residues. Trimming removed 6 bases from V and 1 base from J, with 21 bases in between. The CDR3, as DNA: TGTGCCAGCAGCCGGTCGGGGGACTTGAGGGATAACTATGGCTACACCTTC. Its protein is CASSRSGDLRDNYGYTF.

The V and J genes are TRBV9 and TRBJ2-3; maybe TRBD2 (6 bases). Germline CDR1 is SGDLS and CDR2 is YYNGEE. The V gene lost 0 bases and the J gene lost 6 bases, with 17 bases spanning the gap. The CDR3 totals 16 residues. As DNA, the CDR3 is TGTGCCAGCAGCGTAGGGGCGGGGCCCTCGGTGGATACGCAGTATTTT. Translation: CASSVGAGPSVDTQYF.

This clonotype was seen more than once but under ten times. The genes are TRBV12-3 or TRBV12-4 and TRBJ2-5; D remains ambiguous. The length of the CDR3 is 14 residues. V was shortened by 6 bases and J by 5 bases, with 16 bases between the two germline ends. The CDR3 region is CASRPLKGAETQYF. Here the CDR3 DNA reads TGTGCCAGCAGACCACTCAAAGGCGCGGAGACCCAGTACTTC.

V is TRBV4-2 and J is TRBJ2-5; 9 bases line up with TRBD1. The DNA end is more similar to TRBJ2-7, so the J call may be wrong. The germline CDR1 and CDR2 sequences are LGHNA and YNFKEQ. The CDR3 spans 13 residues. Written as DNA, the CDR3 is TGTGCCAGCAGCCATCGGGACAGGGACGAGCAGTACTTC. The encoded protein is CASSHRDRDEQYF.

This chain links TRBV14 with TRBJ2-5, with TRBD1 identical over 7 bases. With the DNA end fitting TRBJ2-7 better, the J assignment may be wrong. The length of the CDR3 is 16 residues. Germline V gene data show CDR1 as SGHDN and CDR2 as FVKESK. As DNA, the CDR3 is TGTGCCAGCAGCCCCCGACAGGGTTCGGACTCCTACGAGCAGTACTTC. Protein product: CASSPRQGSDSYEQYF.

This clonotype came up many times. The chain links TRBV6-6 to TRBJ1-1; D remains unclear. The CDR3 consists of 11 residues. Trimming took 7 bases from V and 4 from J, leaving 7 bases between them. Germline lookup yields CDR1 MNHNY and CDR2 SVGAGI (reference sequence). CDR3 coding DNA: TGTGCCAGCAACCGGGCCACTGAAGCTTTCTTT. Amino acids: CASNRATEAFF.

At least ten counts were recorded for this clonotype. The chain uses TRBV4-3 and TRBJ2-1, with 9 bases fitting TRBD2. The CDR3 runs to 18 residues. The germline CDR1 and CDR2 sequences are LGHNA and YSLEER. Trimming took 0 bases from V and 3 from J; bases not matched to a gene: 9. CDR3 nucleotide sequence: TGCGCCAGCAGCCAAGATCTTGGTGGTAGCGGGGGCTACAATGAGCAGTTCTTC. Protein: CASSQDLGGSGGYNEQFF.

The chain uses TRBV6-5 and TRBJ1-2; weak D call: TRBD1 (5 bases). The CDR3 totals 15 residues. Per germline, CDR1 MNHEY and CDR2 SVGAGI. Trimming left V 6 bases short and J 4 bases short, with 18 bases between. CDR3 sequence: CASRGPGGSAYGYTF. DNA of the CDR3: TGTGCCAGCAGGGGCCCTGGGGGGTCGGCCTATGGCTACACCTTC.

About this clonotype itself: A much larger clone differs by one base, so this may be a read error. The rearrangement links TRBV20-1 to TRBJ2-7; TRBD1 or TRBD2 may be the D gene (5 bases each). Trimming stripped 6 bases from V and 0 bases from J, with 18 bases between. The CDR3 contains 15 residues. Germline V lookup: CDR1 DFQATT, CDR2 SNEGSKA (reference sequence). CDR3 sequence: CSANPGRASSYEQYF. The CDR3 nucleotides read TGCAGTGCCAACCCGGGACGAGCGAGCTCCTACGAGCAGTACTTC.

This chain links TRBV30 with TRBJ1-5; D may be TRBD1 (6 bases). The CDR3 totals 13 residues. Between the trimmed V and J ends, which lost 3 bases and 0 bases, there was a span of 6 bases. Germline lookup yields CDR1 GTSNPN and CDR2 SVGIG (reference sequence). CDR3 DNA: TGTGCCTGGAGACAGGGTAGCAATCAGCCCCAGCATTTT. Protein sequence: CAWRQGSNQPQHF.

The rearrangement uses TRBV7-2 and TRBJ2-1, with a weak D call TRBD1 (6 bases). The J call is in doubt because the DNA end fits TRBJ2-7 better. Germline-derived CDR1 and CDR2 are SGHTA and FQGNSA. The CDR3 spans 15 residues. DNA of the CDR3: TGTGCCAGCAGCTTAGACAGGGCCTCCTACAATGAGCAGTACTTC. Its protein is CASSLDRASYNEQYF.

The V and J genes are TRBV29-1 and TRBJ2-4; D call uncertain. The J call is doubtful: the DNA matches TRBJ2-7 better. The CDR3 is 13 amino acids. CDR1 is SQVTM, CDR2 ANQGSEA, per germline. CDR3 residues: CSVEVRTPYEQYF. In DNA form, the CDR3 reads TGCAGCGTTGAAGTTAGGACCCCCTACGAGCAGTACTTC.

This chain connects TRBV4-1 to TRBJ1-1, with D maybe TRBD1 (6 bases). CDR1 is MGHRA and CDR2 is YSYEKL in the germline V gene. CDR3 size: 14 residues. Trimming cost V 3 bases and J 3 bases, with 11 bases left between them. The CDR3 DNA reads TGCGCCAGCAGCCACGGGGACATCTACACTGAAGCTTTCTTT. This codes for CASSHGDIYTEAFF.

This clonotype appeared a few times. V is TRBV29-1 and J is TRBJ2-7; D tentatively reads TRBD1 or TRBD2 (6 bases each). Germline CDR1 and CDR2: SQVTM and ANQGSEA. The ends were cut back, 5 bases at V and 5 bases at J, with 16 bases in the middle. This CDR3 spans 13 amino acids. The CDR3 DNA reads as TGCAGCGTTCGGAGGGGGAAAGGCGACGAGCAGTACTTC. Its translation is CSVRRGKGDEQYF.

The chain employs TRBV7-3 and TRBJ1-1, with D maybe TRBD1 (6 bases). Germline V gives CDR1 SGHTA, CDR2 FQGTGA. The length of the CDR3 is 13 residues. The germline V and J ends were trimmed by 1 base and 11 bases, with 14 bases remaining between them. The DNA for the CDR3 is TGTGCCAGCAGCTTAATAGAGGGGGAAGCGGCTTTCTTT. Residues: CASSLIEGEAAFF.

V usage is TRBV5-5 and J usage is TRBJ1-1; D might be TRBD1 (5 bases). The CDR3 has 19 residues. Germline values: CDR1 SGHKS, CDR2 YYEKEE (reference sequence). Trimming took 1 base from V and 0 from J, leaving 22 bases between them. In nucleotides, the CDR3 is TGTGCCAGCAGCTTGAAGCCCCCGTGGGACTTCTCCATGAACACTGAAGCTTTCTTT. This encodes CASSLKPPWDFSMNTEAFF.

This clonotype was observed a few times. The J gene is TRBJ1-3, the V gene TRBV6-5; 9 bases map to TRBD1. Germline loops: CDR1 MNHEY, CDR2 SVGAGI. With 6 bases clipped from V and 5 bases from J, the junction kept 11 bases outside the gene matches. CDR3 length: 16 residues. The CDR3 DNA sequence: TGTGCCAGCAGACCGCGTGGGACAGGGCATAGAAACACCATATATTTT. It translates to CASRPRGTGHRNTIYF.

This sequence joins TRBV13 and TRBJ2-7, with 8 bases lining up with TRBD2. Germline CDR1 is PRHDT and CDR2 is FYEKMQ (reference sequence). The V gene end was trimmed by 5 bases and the J gene end by 7 bases; junction bases not matched to a gene: 7. The CDR3 is 13 residues long. The CDR3 region is CASSQTGGDEQYF. In nucleotides, the CDR3 is TGTGCCAGCAGCCAGACGGGGGGGGATGAGCAGTACTTC.

The J gene is TRBJ2-3, the V gene TRBV6-5; D uncertain. Germline assignment: CDR1 MNHEY and CDR2 SVGAGI. The CDR3 has 13 amino acids. V was clipped by 1 base and J by 4 bases, with 6 bases between them. The CDR3 coding sequence is TGTGCCAGCAGTTACTTCAGGCCAGATACGCAGTATTTT. Translated: CASSYFRPDTQYF.

This clonotype was seen more than once but under ten times. The chain employs TRBV7-9 and TRBJ2-7; no definite D call. The CDR3 totals 15 residues. The germline V and J ends were trimmed by 5 bases and 5 bases, with 19 bases remaining between them. Germline V gives CDR1 SEHNR, CDR2 FQNEAQ (reference sequence). The CDR3 nucleotides read TGTGCCAGCAGCCCCTCTCAGATCAGGTCTAACGAGCAGTACTTC. Its translation is CASSPSQIRSNEQYF.

This rearrangement joins TRBV28 to TRBJ2-7; the D gene is possibly TRBD2 (5 bases). With 6 bases removed from V and 7 bases from J, the gap between germline ends came to 16 bases. The CDR3 is 13 residues long. Germline CDR1 reads MDHEN; CDR2 reads SYDVKM. Here the CDR3 DNA reads TGTGCCAGCAGACTCGGGATTTACAATGAGCAGTACTTC. It encodes CASRLGIYNEQYF.

The V gene is TRBV6-1, the J gene TRBJ2-1; 9 bases align to TRBD1. With V trimmed by 4 bases and J by 8 bases, 27 bases remained unmatched. The germline V gene has CDR1 MNHNS and CDR2 SASEGT. The CDR3 sequence is 21 residues long. This CDR3 reads CASSAKVLVGPAGQGGYEQFF. The CDR3 DNA sequence: TGTGCCAGCAGTGCAAAAGTCCTCGTGGGTCCAGCGGGACAGGGAGGTTATGAGCAGTTCTTC.

The chain links TRBV7-8 to TRBJ2-2, with a weak D call TRBD1 (6 bases). The V end lost 5 bases, the J end lost 4 bases, and 11 bases lay between the germline ends. Germline values: CDR1 SGHVS, CDR2 FQNEAQ. CDR3 length equals 14 residues. The CDR3 is CASSTGTTTGELFF. CDR3 sequence (DNA): TGTGCCAGCAGCACCGGGACAACCACCGGGGAGCTGTTTTTT.

The J gene is TRBJ1-1, the V gene TRBV7-8; 10 bases match TRBD1. This CDR3 comprises 16 residues. V trimming: 6 bases; J trimming: 4 bases; junction bases outside the gene matches: 11. Germline assignment: CDR1 SGHVS and CDR2 FQNEAQ. The CDR3: CASSLRQGARSTEAFF. The CDR3 nucleotides read TGTGCCAGCAGTTTAAGACAGGGGGCGCGGAGCACTGAAGCTTTCTTT.